The 23 T cell receptor beta chains presented below share a single source sample, sequenced in a study of T cells in Graves' hyperthyroidism and ophthalmopathy. The TCR beta CDR3 regions underwent amplification using RNA transcripts as the source. With the HTBI primer set, the TCR CDR3 went through a first round of RT-PCR. TCRdb re-called the multiplex PCR reads with MiXCR, one entry per CDR3 protein. The sample contains about 840,000 distinct CDR3 sequences, about 38% of which appear only once. Material for sequencing was blood. The origin of the receptors is a man younger than 35 with Graves' hyperthyroidism.

This clonotype was seen at least ten times. This chain links TRBV7-9 with TRBJ1-2; 8 bases match TRBD1. The CDR3 contains 12 residues. With V trimmed by 10 bases and J by 6 bases, 7 bases remained unmatched. Germline lookup yields CDR1 SEHNR and CDR2 FQNEAQ (reference sequence). This CDR3 is CATTQGANGYTF. The DNA for the CDR3 is TGTGCCACAACGCAGGGGGCTAATGGCTACACCTTC.

Concerning this clonotype itself: A read error may produce the germline difference seen at one junction end. The gene calls are TRBV15 and TRBJ1-4; D perhaps matches TRBD1 (6 bases). In germline, CDR1 is LNHNV, CDR2 YYDKDF (reference sequence). The CDR3 extends over 16 amino acids. CDR3 nucleotides: TGTGCCATCAGCAGAGGGTCAGGGGAGAGTAATGAAAAACTGTTTTTT. Translated: CAISRGSGESNEKLFF.

This clonotype was seen more than once but under ten times. The V gene is TRBV11-3, the J gene TRBJ1-2; 9 positions agree with TRBD1. The V gene end was trimmed by 0 bases and the J gene end by 6 bases; junction bases not matched to a gene: 2. This CDR3 is 14 amino acids long. Germline CDR1 SGHNT, CDR2 YENEEA. CDR3 region: CASSLDGTGNGYTF. As DNA, the CDR3 is TGTGCCAGCAGCTTAGACGGGACAGGGAATGGCTACACCTTC.

This clonotype was counted at least ten times. The chain is built from TRBV12-3 or TRBV12-4 and TRBJ1-6; D gene ambiguous. The CDR3 contains 12 residues. The V gene lost 6 bases and the J gene lost 7 bases, with 7 bases spanning the gap. The CDR3 coding sequence is TGTGCCAGCAGCTGGCTCAATTCACCCCTCCACTTT. Encoded protein: CASSWLNSPLHF.

The chain carries TRBV9 and TRBJ1-1; D ambiguous. CDR3 size: 14 residues. The V end lost 4 bases, the J end lost 1 base, and 11 bases lay between the germline ends. Germline V gene sequence: CDR1 SGDLS, CDR2 YYNGEE. DNA of the CDR3: TGTGCCAGCAGCCAAGCACACCCGAACACTGAAGCTTTCTTT. Amino acid sequence: CASSQAHPNTEAFF. The variable domain in full, completed from reference TRBV9 and TRBJ1-1, reads DSGVTQTPKHLITATGQRVTLRCSPRSGDLSVYWYQQSLDQGLQFLIQYYNGEERAKGNILERFSAQQFPDLHSELNLSSLELGDSALYFCASSQAHPNTEAFFGQGTRLTVV.

The J gene is TRBJ1-1, the V gene TRBV20-1; TRBD1 might be the D (5 bases). The V and J ends lost 3 bases and 5 bases respectively, with 13 bases between them. This CDR3 has 13 amino acids. The germline V gene has CDR1 DFQATT and CDR2 SNEGSKA (reference sequence). The CDR3 here is CSARPGWDTEAFF. Here the CDR3 DNA reads TGCAGTGCTAGGCCAGGGTGGGATACTGAAGCTTTCTTT.

Remarks on this clonotype: Germline is not matched at one junction end, which may reflect a read error. The rearrangement uses TRBV7-2 and TRBJ1-1; the match to TRBD1 covers 10 bases. Germline CDR1 SGHTA, CDR2 FQGNSA. CDR3 length: 15 amino acids. The CDR3 protein is CASSPLGQGDTEAFF. The CDR3 DNA follows: TGCGCCAGCAGCCCACTCGGACAGGGGGACACTGAAGCTTTCTTT.

The gene calls are TRBV7-9 and TRBJ2-7, with 9 bases lining up with TRBD1. The CDR3 is made up of 16 amino acids. CDR1 and CDR2 from the germline V gene are SEHNR and FQNEAQ (reference sequence). With V trimmed by 5 bases and J by 4 bases, 12 bases remained unmatched. The CDR3 bases are TGTGCCAGCAGCACCGGGACAGGGTTCTCCCTTTACGAGCAGTACTTC. It codes for CASSTGTGFSLYEQYF.

In this sample, this clonotype turned up many times. This sequence joins TRBV20-1 and TRBJ1-6, with 7 bases matching TRBD1. The ends lost 0 bases at V and 18 bases at J; junction bases unmatched: 11. Germline V gene data show CDR1 as DFQATT and CDR2 as SNEGSKA (reference sequence). This CDR3 comprises 13 residues. Here the CDR3 DNA reads TGCAGTGCTAGAGATCCTCAGGGACAGATCGGCCACTTT. Protein sequence: CSARDPQGQIGHF.

The rearrangement uses TRBV12-3 or TRBV12-4 and TRBJ2-6, with D uncertain. This CDR3 region has 19 residues. With 3 bases removed from V and 4 bases from J, the gap between germline ends came to 22 bases. Here the CDR3 reads CASSFQQWSSPPGANVLTF. CDR3 coding DNA: TGTGCCAGCAGTTTTCAGCAGTGGTCCTCTCCACCCGGGGCCAACGTCCTGACTTTC.

Concerning this clonotype: Germline is not matched at one junction end, which may reflect a read error. This rearrangement joins TRBV2 to TRBJ2-2, with 10 bases that match TRBD2. CDR1 is SNHLY, CDR2 FYNNEI, per germline. The CDR3 totals 18 residues. The CDR3 DNA follows: TGTGCCGGCAGGAAAGGGACTAGCGCTCGTCTTAACACCGGGGAGCTGTTTTTT. Protein product: CAGRKGTSARLNTGELFF.

The chain employs TRBV15 and TRBJ1-1; 11 bases match TRBD1. Germline CDR1 and CDR2: LNHNV and YYDKDF (reference sequence). This CDR3 spans 18 amino acids. With 3 bases clipped from V and 2 bases from J, the junction kept 11 bases outside the gene matches. The CDR3 bases are TGTGCCACCAGCAGGGACCCTGGGGACAGGGGGGGAAACACTGAAGCTTTCTTT. It encodes CATSRDPGDRGGNTEAFF.

This clonotype was recorded many times. The rearrangement uses TRBV7-6 and TRBJ1-2, with D possibly TRBD1 on 6 matching bases. Germline CDR1 reads SGHVS; CDR2 reads FNYEAQ. The V end was cut by 5 bases, the J end by 8 bases, with 18 bases between. CDR3 length equals 14 residues. CDR3 sequence (DNA): TGTGCCAGCAGCAACACCGGGACAAAGGGCGGCTACACCTTC. Protein sequence: CASSNTGTKGGYTF.

This clonotype was detected many times. The chain links TRBV2 to TRBJ1-5; the match to TRBD1 covers 9 bases. The germline V gene has CDR1 SNHLY and CDR2 FYNNEI. J was trimmed by 4 bases and V by 6 bases; bases with no gene match: 7. This CDR3 region has 15 residues. DNA of the CDR3: TGTGCCAGCAGCGGAGGACAGGGGAGAAATCAGCCCCAGCATTTT. As protein: CASSGGQGRNQPQHF.

The sample holds a few counts of this clonotype. The CDR3 here is CASSPKGDYEQYF. In nucleotides, the CDR3 is TGTGCCAGCAGCCCGAAGGGGGACTACGAGCAGTACTTC. The chain is built from TRBV7-8 and TRBJ2-7; D may be TRBD1 (6 bases). Trimming stripped 5 bases from V and 3 bases from J, with 11 bases between. This CDR3 contains 13 residues. Germline V gene data show CDR1 as SGHVS and CDR2 as FQNEAQ. Looking up the rest from reference TRBV7-8 and TRBJ2-7 gives the full variable domain: GAGVSQSPRYKVAKRGQDVALRCDPISGHVSLFWYQQALGQGPEFLTYFQNEAQLDKSGLPSDRFFAERPEGSVSTLKIQRTQQEDSAVYLCASSPKGDYEQYFGPGTRLTVT.

This clonotype was recorded a few times. V gene TRBV7-2 combines with J gene TRBJ1-1, with 11 bases matching TRBD1. Germline V gene sequence: CDR1 SGHTA, CDR2 FQGNSA. The CDR3 contains 16 residues. J gave up 4 bases and V 2 bases, and 6 bases lay outside the gene matches. CDR3 in DNA: TGTGCCAGCAGCTTACCCCGGGACAGGGGGAGCACTGAAGCTTTCTTT. Translated: CASSLPRDRGSTEAFF.

V gene TRBV2 combines with J gene TRBJ1-5; D gene unclear. The V end was cut by 3 bases, the J end by 7 bases, with 13 bases between. The CDR3 loop spans 14 amino acids. CDR1 and CDR2 (germline): SNHLY, FYNNEI. This chain's CDR3 is CASSEAGEGQPQHF. CDR3 coding DNA: TGTGCCAGCAGTGAGGCCGGGGAAGGACAGCCCCAGCATTTT.

The genes are TRBV4-3 and TRBJ1-5, with 7 bases matching TRBD1. The germline V gene has CDR1 LGHNA and CDR2 YSLEER. V shed 4 bases, J shed 2 bases, and the junction held 5 bases outside the gene matches. The CDR3 has 15 residues. This CDR3 reads CASSLVTGGNQPQHF. CDR3 coding DNA: TGCGCCAGCAGCCTGGTAACAGGGGGCAATCAGCCCCAGCATTTT.

This clonotype was seen many times. The V and J genes are TRBV9 and TRBJ2-2; TRBD1 is a possible D gene (5 bases). Trimming took off 5 bases at V and 4 bases at J, with 9 bases between the two ends. The length of the CDR3 is 13 residues. Germline V gives CDR1 SGDLS, CDR2 YYNGEE. The CDR3 DNA is TGTGCCAGCAGTCGACAGCCCACCGGGGAGCTGTTTTTT. This sequence encodes CASSRQPTGELFF.

The table lists this clonotype with many counts. V gene TRBV9 combines with J gene TRBJ2-5; no clear D. The CDR3 runs 13 residues. Germline lookup yields CDR1 SGDLS and CDR2 YYNGEE. The V end was cut by 4 bases, the J end by 2 bases, with 9 bases between. The CDR3 here is CASSPRAQETQYF. CDR3 nucleotides: TGTGCCAGCAGCCCTAGGGCGCAAGAGACCCAGTACTTC. The variable domain in full, with the rest retrieved from reference TRBV9 and TRBJ2-5, is DSGVTQTPKHLITATGQRVTLRCSPRSGDLSVYWYQQSLDQGLQFLIQYYNGEERAKGNILERFSAQQFPDLHSELNLSSLELGDSALYFCASSPRAQETQYFGPGTRLLVL.

This clonotype appeared a few times. The chain is built from TRBV7-9 and TRBJ1-3; 10 bases line up with TRBD1. CDR1 and CDR2 (germline): SEHNR, FQNEAQ (reference sequence). With V trimmed by 4 bases and J by 1 base, 4 bases remained unmatched. The CDR3 has 16 residues. CDR3 in DNA: TGTGCCAGCAGCTCCTGGACAGGGGGGTCTGGAAACACCATATATTTT. Amino acids: CASSSWTGGSGNTIYF.

The chain links TRBV10-3 to TRBJ1-5, with TRBD1 matching over 7 bases. The CDR3 totals 14 residues. CDR1 and CDR2 from the germline V gene are ENHRY and SYGVKD. CDR3 in DNA: TGTGCTAGAAAGCGGACAGGACTCAATCAGCCCCAGCATTTT. Amino acid sequence: CARKRTGLNQPQHF.

This clonotype was seen a handful of times. J is TRBJ2-5 and V is TRBV6-5, with D hard to call. Trimming took 5 bases from V and 2 from J, leaving 15 bases between them. This CDR3 is built from 15 residues. From germline, CDR1 is MNHEY and CDR2 SVGAGI. CDR3 coding DNA: TGTGCCAGCAGTGAAGGCCAGACGGGTCAAGAGACCCAGTACTTC. This translates into CASSEGQTGQETQYF.